A selection of T cell receptor beta chains follows, all from one sample in a study of blood T cell repertoires in COVID-19. Clones were sequenced by immunoSEQ multiplex PCR, and TCRdb holds only the in-frame ones, with some missing. The sample holds over 65,000 clones; roughly 85% are singletons and the top ten take 25% to 30%. Sample: peripheral blood. These receptors were collected from a man over 45 with active or convalescent COVID-19. Both conserved end residues are part of each CDR3. A D gene is named only where the DNA matches it firmly. Size values are once, few and many counts, or a class for expanded clones, and some rows have none.

J,D,V,size,DNA,CDR3
TRBJ2-7,.,TRBV18,.,TGTGCCAGCGCTCCATCGGGGATCTCCTACGAGCAGTACTTC,CASAPSGISYEQYF
TRBJ2-7,TRBD2,TRBV11-2,.,TGTGCCAGCAGCTTATTAGCGGGGGGGCATGTATACGAGCAGTACTTC,CASSLLAGGHVYEQYF
TRBJ1-2,.,TRBV6-6,few,TGTGCCAGCAGCCCAGCCGGCGGCAGGGGTTACTATGGCTACACCTTC,CASSPAGGRGYYGYTF
TRBJ2-3,TRBD2,TRBV19,.,TGTGCCAGTAGAAGCGGGGGGGCCACAGATACGCAGTATTTT,CASRSGGATDTQYF
TRBJ2-1,.,TRBV12-3/TRBV12-4,once,TGTGCCAGCAGTTCACTGAGAGTAAATGAGCAGTTCTTC,CASSSLRVNEQFF
TRBJ2-7,TRBD2,TRBV3-1/TRBV3-2,.,TGTGCCAGCAGCCCTAGCGGGAGTGTCTACGAGCAGTACTTC,CASSPSGSVYEQYF
TRBJ2-7,.,TRBV15,.,TGTGCCACCAGCAGAGTAGGACAGACCTACGAGCAGTACTTC,CATSRVGQTYEQYF
TRBJ2-5,.,TRBV9,.,TGTGCCAGCGGGAGCGGAGAGACCCAGTACTTC,CASGSGETQYF
TRBJ2-5,.,TRBV5-1,.,TGCGCCAGCAGCCCCCTAACGTCTGGGAGGCAAGAGACCCAGTACTTC,CASSPLTSGRQETQYF
TRBJ2-5,TRBD1,TRBV11-2,.,TGTGCCAGCAGCTCTACGACAGGGGAATTCCCCCAAGAGACCCAGTACTTC,CASSSTTGEFPQETQYF
TRBJ1-2,TRBD1,TRBV9,.,TGTGCCAGCAGCGTAGCCGGGACAGAGATCTATGGCTACACCTTC,CASSVAGTEIYGYTF
TRBJ2-5,.,TRBV2,.,TGTGCCAGCAGTGAAAACAACCAAGAGACCCAGTACTTC,CASSENNQETQYF
TRBJ1-1,.,TRBV6-5,once,TGTGCCAGCAGTTACTTACAGGTGGCTGAAGCTTTCTTT,CASSYLQVAEAFF
TRBJ2-1,TRBD2,TRBV19,.,TGTGCCAGTATTCTCGGGACTAGCGGGGCCAATGAGCAGTTCTTC,CASILGTSGANEQFF
TRBJ1-4,.,TRBV4-3,.,TGCGCCAGCAGCCCGCGGACAACCGGCCCCCGAAAACTGTTTTTT,CASSPRTTGPRKLFF
TRBJ2-1,.,TRBV9,.,TGTGCCAGCAGCGTAGACCCAGGGATAGATGAGCAGTTCTTC,CASSVDPGIDEQFF
TRBJ2-7,TRBD1,TRBV5-1,.,TGCGCCAGCAGCCCAACCACCTCGACAGGGGAAGAGTACTTC,CASSPTTSTGEEYF
TRBJ1-3,TRBD1,TRBV7-2,.,TGTGCCAGCAGCTTAGCTGTGACAGGGGGCTCTGGAAACACCATATATTTT,CASSLAVTGGSGNTIYF
TRBJ1-3,.,TRBV7-6,few,TGTGCCAGCAGCTTAGAGGGTCTGACAGGACCCGTCTCTGGAAACACCATATATTTT,CASSLEGLTGPVSGNTIYF
TRBJ2-5,.,TRBV4-3,.,TGCGCCAGCAGCCAAGGGGTCGGGGAGACCCAGTACTTC,CASSQGVGETQYF
TRBJ2-7,.,TRBV2,.,TGTGCCAGCATCCCTAGCGCAACCTACGAGCAGTACTTC,CASIPSATYEQYF
TRBJ2-5,TRBD2,TRBV19,.,TGTGCCAGTAGTATAGGTCGAGCGGGGGGCCAAGAGACCCAGTACTTC,CASSIGRAGGQETQYF
TRBJ2-1,.,TRBV11-2,.,TGTGCCAGCAGCTTAGATCTTTGGAGAGGGGGCAATGAGCAGTTCTTC,CASSLDLWRGGNEQFF
TRBJ1-6,TRBD1,TRBV27,.,TGTGCCAGCAGTTTATGGGACAGTCTAGGTCTAAGGTTGGTAAATTCACCCCTCCACTTT,CASSLWDSLGLRLVNSPLHF
TRBJ2-3,TRBD1,TRBV6-2/TRBV6-3,.,TGTGCCAGCAGTCAGGACAGGGGGCGGTATTTT,CASSQDRGRYF
TRBJ2-1,.,TRBV19,.,TGTGCCAGTAGTTTACGGACAGACCCCAGCAATGAGCAGTTCTTC,CASSLRTDPSNEQFF
TRBJ2-7,TRBD1,TRBV6-6,.,TGTGCCAGCAGTCAAAGGACAGGGGGCGCCTCATACGTCTACGAGCAGTACTTC,CASSQRTGGASYVYEQYF
TRBJ1-6,TRBD1,TRBV28,.,TGTGCCAGCAGTTTACAGGGGGGTTCACCCCTCCACTTT,CASSLQGGSPLHF
TRBJ2-3,.,TRBV20-1,.,TGCAGTGCTAGTCCAGGAGATACGCAGTATTTT,CSASPGDTQYF
TRBJ1-3,TRBD1,TRBV2,.,TGTGCCAGCACCAGGGACAGGGATTCTGGAAACACCATATATTTT,CASTRDRDSGNTIYF
TRBJ1-2,.,TRBV7-2,once,TGTGCCAGCAGCTTAGATGGCAGGGGCGGCTATGGCTACACCTTC,CASSLDGRGGYGYTF
TRBJ2-5,TRBD2,TRBV7-7,.,TGTGCCAGCAGCTTAGGAGTAGTAGGGACTAGCGTATCGGAGACCCAGTACTTC,CASSLGVVGTSVSETQYF
TRBJ2-2,TRBD1,TRBV5-6,.,TGTGCCAGCAGCCCTGGACAGGTCGTTACCGGGGAGCTGTTTTTT,CASSPGQVVTGELFF
TRBJ2-2,TRBD2,TRBV19,once,TGTGCCAGCACCCGGACTAGCGGGGGGTCCACCGGGGAGCTGTTTTTT,CASTRTSGGSTGELFF
TRBJ1-2,.,TRBV28,.,TGTGCCAGCAGTTTAAGTGGCGCAGGGTTGGGTGGCTACACCTTC,CASSLSGAGLGGYTF
TRBJ1-1,.,TRBV19,.,TGTGCCAGTAGTATTTCAGGCCCAACTGAAGCTTTCTTT,CASSISGPTEAFF
TRBJ2-7,.,TRBV27,.,TGTGCCAGCAGTTTATTCCCCCCGTGGCTCTCCTACGAGCAGTACTTC,CASSLFPPWLSYEQYF
TRBJ2-5,.,TRBV5-4,.,TGTGCCAGCAGCCCCTCCGGGCGCCAGCGGCAGGAGACCCAGTACTTC,CASSPSGRQRQETQYF
TRBJ1-4,.,TRBV19,once,TGTGCCAGTAGTACCCAGGGGTTGCCTAATGAAAAACTGTTTTTT,CASSTQGLPNEKLFF
TRBJ2-5,TRBD1,TRBV18,.,TGTGCCAGCTCACCCTCGGGACAGCAAGAGACCCAGTACTTC,CASSPSGQQETQYF